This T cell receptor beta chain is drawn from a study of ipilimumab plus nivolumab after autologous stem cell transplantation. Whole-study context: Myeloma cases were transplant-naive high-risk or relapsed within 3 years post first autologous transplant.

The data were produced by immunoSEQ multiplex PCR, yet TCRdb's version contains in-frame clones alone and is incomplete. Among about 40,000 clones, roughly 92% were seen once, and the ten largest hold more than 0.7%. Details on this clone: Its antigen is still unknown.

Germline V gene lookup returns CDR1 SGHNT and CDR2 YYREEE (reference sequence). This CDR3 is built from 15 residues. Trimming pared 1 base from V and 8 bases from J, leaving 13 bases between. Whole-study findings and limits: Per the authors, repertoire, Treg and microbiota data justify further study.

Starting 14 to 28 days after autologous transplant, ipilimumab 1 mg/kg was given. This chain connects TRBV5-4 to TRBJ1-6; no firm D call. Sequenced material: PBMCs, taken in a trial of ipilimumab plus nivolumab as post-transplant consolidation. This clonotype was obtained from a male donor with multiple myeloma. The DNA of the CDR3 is TGTGCCAGCAGCTTGCACGGAACCTCCTATTCACCCCTCCACTTT. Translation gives CASSLHGTSYSPLHF.